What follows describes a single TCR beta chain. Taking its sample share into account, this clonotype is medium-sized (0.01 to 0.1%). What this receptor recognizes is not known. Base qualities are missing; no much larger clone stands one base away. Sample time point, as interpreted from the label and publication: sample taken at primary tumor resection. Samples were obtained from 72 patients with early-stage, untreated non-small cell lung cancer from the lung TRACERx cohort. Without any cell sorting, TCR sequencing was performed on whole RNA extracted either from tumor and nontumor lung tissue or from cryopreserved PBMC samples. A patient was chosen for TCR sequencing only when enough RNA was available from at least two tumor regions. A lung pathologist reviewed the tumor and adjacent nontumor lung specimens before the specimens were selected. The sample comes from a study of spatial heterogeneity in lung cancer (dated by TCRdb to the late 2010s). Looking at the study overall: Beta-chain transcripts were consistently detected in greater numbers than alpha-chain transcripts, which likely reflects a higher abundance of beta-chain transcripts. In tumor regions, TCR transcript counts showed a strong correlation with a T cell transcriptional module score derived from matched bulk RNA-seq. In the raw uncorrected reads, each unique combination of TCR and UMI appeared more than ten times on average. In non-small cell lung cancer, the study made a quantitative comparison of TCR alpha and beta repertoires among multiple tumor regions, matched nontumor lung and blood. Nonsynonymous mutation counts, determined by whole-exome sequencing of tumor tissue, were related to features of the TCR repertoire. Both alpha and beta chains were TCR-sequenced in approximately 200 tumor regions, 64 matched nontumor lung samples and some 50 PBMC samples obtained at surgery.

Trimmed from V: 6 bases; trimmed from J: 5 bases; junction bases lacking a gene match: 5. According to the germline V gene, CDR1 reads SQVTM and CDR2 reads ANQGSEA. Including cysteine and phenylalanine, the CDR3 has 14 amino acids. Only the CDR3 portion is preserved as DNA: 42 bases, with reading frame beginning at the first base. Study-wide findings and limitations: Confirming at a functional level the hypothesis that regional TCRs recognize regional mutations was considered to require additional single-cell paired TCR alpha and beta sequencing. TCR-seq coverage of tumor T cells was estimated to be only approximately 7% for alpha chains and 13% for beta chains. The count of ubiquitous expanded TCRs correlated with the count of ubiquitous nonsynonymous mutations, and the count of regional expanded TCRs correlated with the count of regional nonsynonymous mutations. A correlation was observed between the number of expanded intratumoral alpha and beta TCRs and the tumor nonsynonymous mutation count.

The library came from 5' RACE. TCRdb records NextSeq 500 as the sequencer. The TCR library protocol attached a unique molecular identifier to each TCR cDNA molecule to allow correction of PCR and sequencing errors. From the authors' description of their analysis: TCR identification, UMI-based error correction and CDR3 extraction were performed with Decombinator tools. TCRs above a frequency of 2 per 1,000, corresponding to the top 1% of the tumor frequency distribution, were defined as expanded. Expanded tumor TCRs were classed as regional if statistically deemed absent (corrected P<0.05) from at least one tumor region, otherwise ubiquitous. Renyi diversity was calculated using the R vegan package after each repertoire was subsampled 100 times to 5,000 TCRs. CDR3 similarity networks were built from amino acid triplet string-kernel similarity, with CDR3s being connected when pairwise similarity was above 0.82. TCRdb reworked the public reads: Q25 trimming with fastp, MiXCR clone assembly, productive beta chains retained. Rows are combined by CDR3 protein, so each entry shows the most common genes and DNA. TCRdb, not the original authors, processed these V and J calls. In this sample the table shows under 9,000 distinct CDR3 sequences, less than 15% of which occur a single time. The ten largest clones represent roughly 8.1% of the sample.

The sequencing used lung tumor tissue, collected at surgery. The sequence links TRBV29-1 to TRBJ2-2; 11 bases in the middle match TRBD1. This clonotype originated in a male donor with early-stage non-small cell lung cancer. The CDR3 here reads CSVGQGAGTGELFF. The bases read TGCAGCGTCGGACAGGGGGCAGGAACCGGGGAGCTGTTTTTT.